This T cell receptor beta chain derives from a study of blood T cell repertoires in COVID-19. Looking at the study overall: Researchers got acute and convalescent COVID-19 samples from the United States, Italy and Spain. The cDNA or gDNA used as material had been derived from T cells, B-cell-depleted T cells, or PBMCs.

Study processing details: Counts of nucleated cells, estimated from reference gene primer amplification, were obtained. The assay was immunoSEQ multiplex PCR, and TCRdb's table has in-frame clones only and misses some. The DNA gave D and trimming, while V, J and clone size come from that table. The table shows roughly 48,000 clones, with approximately 82% occurring only once. CDR1 MNHEY and CDR2 SVGAGI come from the germline V gene. J was trimmed by 15 bases and V by 0 bases; bases with no gene match: 9. This CDR3 comprises 14 residues. Sequences were obtained from peripheral blood. V gene TRBV6-5 combines with J gene TRBJ2-3; 10 bases align to TRBD2. The sequence was obtained from a human donor in a cohort sampled during active COVID-19. For the CDR3, the DNA is TGTGCCAGCAGTTACTCGCTTACCAGCGGGGGGGTTTATTTT. This translates into CASSYSLTSGGVYF.